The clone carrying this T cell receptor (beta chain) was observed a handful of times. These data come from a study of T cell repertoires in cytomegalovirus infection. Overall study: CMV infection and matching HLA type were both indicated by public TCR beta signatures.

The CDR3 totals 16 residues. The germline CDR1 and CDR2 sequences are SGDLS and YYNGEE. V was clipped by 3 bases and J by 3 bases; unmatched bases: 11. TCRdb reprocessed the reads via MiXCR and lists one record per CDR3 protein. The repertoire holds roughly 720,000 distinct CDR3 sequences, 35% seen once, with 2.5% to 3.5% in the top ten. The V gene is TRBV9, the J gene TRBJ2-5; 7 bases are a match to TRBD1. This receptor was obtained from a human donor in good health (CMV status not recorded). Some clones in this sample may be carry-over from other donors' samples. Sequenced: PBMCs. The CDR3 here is CASSAWTGANEETQYF. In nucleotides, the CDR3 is TGTGCCAGCAGCGCTTGGACAGGAGCAAATGAAGAGACCCAGTACTTC.